The 8 T cell receptor beta chains listed next were all sequenced from one sample in a study of cytomegalovirus exposure and HLA in healthy donors. Primers: 60 Vbeta forward and 13 Jbeta reverse. Clones were sequenced by immunoSEQ multiplex PCR, and TCRdb holds only the in-frame ones, with some missing. The sample includes some 150,000 clones, 60% to 80% of them seen just once. Sequencing was done on a sample of PBMCs. The receptors derive from a male donor in good health and CMV-seronegative.

The chain joins TRBV6-1 to TRBJ2-7, with 8 bases aligning to TRBD2. The trim removed 6 bases at V and 0 bases at J, leaving 7 bases unmatched. Germline lookup yields CDR1 MNHNS and CDR2 SASEGT. The CDR3 length is 15 residues. CDR3 bases: TGTGCCAGCAGCGACCCGGGAGGGTCCTCCTACGAGCAGTACTTC. It encodes CASSDPGGSSYEQYF.

This chain uses TRBV5-1 with TRBJ2-7, with TRBD2 as a possible D gene (5 bases). Per the germline V gene, CDR1 is SGHRS and CDR2 is YFSETQ. The CDR3 runs to 14 residues. Deletions cut 6 bases from V and 1 base from J, with 14 bases between. CDR3 residues: CASTGELGSYEQYF. Here the CDR3 DNA reads TGCGCCAGCACCGGGGAATTAGGGTCCTACGAGCAGTACTTC.

The V gene is TRBV5-5, the J gene TRBJ2-2; 12 positions agree with TRBD2. With V trimmed by 7 bases and J by 6 bases, 7 bases remained unmatched. This CDR3 spans 15 amino acids. Germline V gene lookup returns CDR1 SGHKS and CDR2 YYEKEE (reference sequence). The CDR3 is CASWKGTSGPGELFF. The CDR3 DNA reads TGTGCCAGCTGGAAAGGGACTAGCGGGCCCGGGGAGCTGTTTTTT.

This clone has only a few counts. The rearrangement joins TRBV15 to TRBJ2-1; TRBD2 agrees at 12 bases. In germline, CDR1 is LNHNV, CDR2 YYDKDF (reference sequence). The ends lost 5 bases at V and 5 bases at J; junction bases unmatched: 1. CDR3 length: 14 residues. The chain's CDR3 is CATSLAGGNNEQFF. DNA of the CDR3: TGTGCCACCAGCCTAGCGGGAGGGAACAATGAGCAGTTCTTC.

The V gene is TRBV30, the J gene TRBJ2-5; the D call may be TRBD1 or TRBD2 (5 bases each). The J call may be mistaken, given a closer DNA end match to TRBJ2-7. Germline loops: CDR1 GTSNPN, CDR2 SVGIG (reference sequence). The CDR3 sequence is 12 residues long. For the CDR3, the DNA is TGTGCCTGGAGCTCTGGGGGCTACGAGCAGTACTTC. It is translated as CAWSSGGYEQYF.

The rearrangement uses TRBV7-9 and TRBJ1-5; D perhaps matches TRBD1 (6 bases). CDR1 is SEHNR and CDR2 is FQNEAQ in the germline V gene (reference sequence). The V and J ends lost 1 base and 1 base respectively, with 8 bases between them. The CDR3 covers 15 residues. CDR3 in amino acids: CASSLGGLSNQPQHF. The CDR3 DNA is TGTGCCAGCAGCTTAGGGGGGCTCAGCAATCAGCCCCAGCATTTT.

The chain uses TRBV5-1 and TRBJ2-5; a weak D match, TRBD2 (6 bases). This CDR3 has 13 amino acids. V was cut by 0 bases and J by 5 bases, with 8 bases left in between. Germline CDR1 SGHRS, CDR2 YFSETQ. The CDR3 sequence: CASSLASGETQYF. Written as DNA, the CDR3 is TGCGCCAGCAGCTTGGCAAGCGGGGAGACCCAGTACTTC.

The chain has TRBV12-5 and TRBJ2-3, with 8 bases that match TRBD2. Germline CDR1 LGHNT, CDR2 FRNRAP. J was trimmed by 4 bases and V by 5 bases; bases with no gene match: 5. The CDR3 covers 14 residues. CDR3 nucleotides: TGTGCTAGTGGTCCACCGGGGGGGGCAGATACGCAGTATTTT. This gives the protein CASGPPGGADTQYF.